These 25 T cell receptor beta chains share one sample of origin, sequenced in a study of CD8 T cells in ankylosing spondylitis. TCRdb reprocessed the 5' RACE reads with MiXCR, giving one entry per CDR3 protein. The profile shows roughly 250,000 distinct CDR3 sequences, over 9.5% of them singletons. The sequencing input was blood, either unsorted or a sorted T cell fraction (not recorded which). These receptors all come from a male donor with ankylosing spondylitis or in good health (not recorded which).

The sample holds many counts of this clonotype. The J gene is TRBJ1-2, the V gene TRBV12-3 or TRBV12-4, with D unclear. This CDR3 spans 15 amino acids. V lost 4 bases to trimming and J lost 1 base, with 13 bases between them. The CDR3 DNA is TGTGCCAGCAGTTCCGGACGTCTGGTTAACTATGGCTACACCTTC. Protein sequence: CASSSGRLVNYGYTF.

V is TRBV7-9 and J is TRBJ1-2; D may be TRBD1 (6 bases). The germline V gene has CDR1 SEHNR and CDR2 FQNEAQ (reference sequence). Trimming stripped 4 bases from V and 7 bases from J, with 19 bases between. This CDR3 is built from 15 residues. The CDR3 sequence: CASSSALQGDAGYTF. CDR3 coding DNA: TGTGCCAGCAGCTCCGCGCTACAGGGAGATGCTGGCTACACCTTC.

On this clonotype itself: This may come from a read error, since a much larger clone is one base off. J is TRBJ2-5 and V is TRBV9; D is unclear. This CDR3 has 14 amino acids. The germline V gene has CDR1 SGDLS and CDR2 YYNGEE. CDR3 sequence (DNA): TGTGTCAGCAGCGTAGCCGGCCGTCAAGAGACCCAGTACTTC. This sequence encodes CVSSVAGRQETQYF.

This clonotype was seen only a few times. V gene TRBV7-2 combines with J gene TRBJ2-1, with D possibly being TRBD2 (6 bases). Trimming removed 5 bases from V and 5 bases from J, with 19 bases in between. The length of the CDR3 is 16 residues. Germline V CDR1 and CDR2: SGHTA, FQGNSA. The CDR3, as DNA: TGTGCCAGCAGCACTAGGAGGGGCCTAGGAGACAATGAGCAGTTCTTC. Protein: CASSTRRGLGDNEQFF.

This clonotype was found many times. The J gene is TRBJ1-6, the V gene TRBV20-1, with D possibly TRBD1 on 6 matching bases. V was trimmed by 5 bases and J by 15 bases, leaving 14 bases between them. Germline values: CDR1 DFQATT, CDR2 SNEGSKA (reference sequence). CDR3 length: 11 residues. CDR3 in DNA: TGCAGTGCTCCTAAACAGGGAAGCCTCCACTTT. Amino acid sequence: CSAPKQGSLHF.

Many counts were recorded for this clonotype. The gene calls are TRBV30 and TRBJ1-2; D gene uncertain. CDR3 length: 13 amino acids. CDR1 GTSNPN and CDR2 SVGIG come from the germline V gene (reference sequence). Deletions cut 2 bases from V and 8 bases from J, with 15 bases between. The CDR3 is CAWSPTPRGGYTF. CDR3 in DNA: TGTGCCTGGAGTCCGACCCCGCGAGGGGGCTACACCTTC. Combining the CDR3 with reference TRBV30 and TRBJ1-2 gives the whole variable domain SQTIHQWPATLVQPVGSPLSLECTVEGTSNPNLYWYRQAAGRGLQLLFYSVGIGQISSEVPQNLSASRPQDRQFILSSKKLLLSDSGFYLCAWSPTPRGGYTFGSGTRLTVV.

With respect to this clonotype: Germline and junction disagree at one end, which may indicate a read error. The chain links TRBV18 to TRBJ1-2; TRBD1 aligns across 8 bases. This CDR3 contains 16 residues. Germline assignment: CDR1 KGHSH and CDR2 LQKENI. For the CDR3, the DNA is TGTGCCATCTCACTTGACCGGGACAGGAGTCTGGAAGGCTACACCTTC. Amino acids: CAISLDRDRSLEGYTF.

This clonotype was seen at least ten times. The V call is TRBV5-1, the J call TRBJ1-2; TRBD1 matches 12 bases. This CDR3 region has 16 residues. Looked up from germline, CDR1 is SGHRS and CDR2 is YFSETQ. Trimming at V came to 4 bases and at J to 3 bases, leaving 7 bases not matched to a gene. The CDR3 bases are TGCGCCAGCAGCCCATCCGGGACAGGGGGCGACTATGGCTACACCTTC. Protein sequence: CASSPSGTGGDYGYTF.

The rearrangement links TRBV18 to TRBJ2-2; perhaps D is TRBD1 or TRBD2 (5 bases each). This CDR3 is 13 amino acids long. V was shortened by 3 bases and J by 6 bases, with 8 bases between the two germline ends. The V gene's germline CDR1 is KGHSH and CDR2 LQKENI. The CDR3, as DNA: TGTGCCAGCTCACCGAGAGGGGCCGGGGAGCTGTTTTTT. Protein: CASSPRGAGELFF.

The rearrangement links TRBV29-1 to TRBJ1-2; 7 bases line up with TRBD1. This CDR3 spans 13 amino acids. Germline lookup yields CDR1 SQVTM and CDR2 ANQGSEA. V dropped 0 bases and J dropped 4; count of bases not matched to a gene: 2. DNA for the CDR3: TGCAGCGTTGAAGAGGGACAGCTCTATGGCTACACCTTC. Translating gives CSVEEGQLYGYTF.

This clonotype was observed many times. This CDR3 reads CASKLGGLVEPQHF. DNA of the CDR3: TGTGCCAGCAAGTTAGGAGGGCTAGTGGAGCCCCAGCATTTT. The V and J genes are TRBV28 and TRBJ1-5; no reliable D call. In germline, CDR1 is MDHEN, CDR2 SYDVKM. The V and J ends lost 7 bases and 8 bases respectively, with 18 bases between them. This CDR3 spans 14 amino acids.

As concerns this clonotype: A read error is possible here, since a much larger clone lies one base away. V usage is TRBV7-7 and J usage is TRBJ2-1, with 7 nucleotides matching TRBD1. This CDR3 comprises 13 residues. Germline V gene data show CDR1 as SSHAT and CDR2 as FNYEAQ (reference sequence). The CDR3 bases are TGTGCCATCAGCTTGGAGACAGGGAGTGAGCAGTTCTTC. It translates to CAISLETGSEQFF. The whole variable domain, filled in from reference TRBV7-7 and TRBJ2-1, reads GAGVSQSPRYKVTKRGQDVTLRCDPISSHATLYWYQQALGQGPEFLTYFNYEAQPDKSGLPSDRFSAERPEGSISTLTIQRTEQRDSAMYRCAISLETGSEQFFGPGTRLTVL.

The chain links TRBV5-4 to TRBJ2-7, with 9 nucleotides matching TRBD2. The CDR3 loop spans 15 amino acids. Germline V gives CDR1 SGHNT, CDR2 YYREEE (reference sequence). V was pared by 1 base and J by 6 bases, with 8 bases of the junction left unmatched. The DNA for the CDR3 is TGTGCCAGCAGCTTGTATGGCGGGGGGGTTACCGAGCAGTACTTC. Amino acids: CASSLYGGGVTEQYF.

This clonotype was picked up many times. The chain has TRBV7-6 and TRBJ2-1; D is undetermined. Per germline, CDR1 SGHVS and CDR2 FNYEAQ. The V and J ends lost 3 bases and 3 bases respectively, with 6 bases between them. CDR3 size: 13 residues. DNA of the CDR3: TGTGCCAGCAGCTTCGGCGGCTACAATGAGCAGTTCTTC. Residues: CASSFGGYNEQFF. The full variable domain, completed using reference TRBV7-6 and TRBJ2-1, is GAGVSQSPRYKVTKRGQDVALRCDPISGHVSLYWYRQALGQGPEFLTYFNYEAQQDKSGLPNDRFSAERPEGSISTLTIQRTEQRDSAMYRCASSFGGYNEQFFGPGTRLTVL.

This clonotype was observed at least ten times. The DNA for the CDR3 is TGTGCCAGCAGCCCGCGGGGGAGCACAGATACGCAGTATTTT. This sequence encodes CASSPRGSTDTQYF. The chain recombines TRBV21-1 with TRBJ2-3; the table gives TRBD1 as D, unverified against the DNA. TRBV21-1 is an annotated pseudogene. The CDR3 consists of 14 residues.

DNA for the CDR3: TGTGCCAGCACCCTAGCGGACAATGAGCAGTTCTTC. Its translation: CASTLADNEQFF. The chain recombines TRBV7-8 with TRBJ2-1; TRBD2 matches at 7 bases. The junction had 2 bases not matched to a gene; V was cut back by 7 bases and J by 5 bases. CDR3 length equals 12 residues. In germline, CDR1 is SGHVS, CDR2 FQNEAQ.

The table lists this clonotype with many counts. The CDR3 is CASSAGLLSGETQYF. CDR3 in DNA: TGCGCCAGCAGCGCGGGACTCCTTTCGGGAGAGACCCAGTACTTC. The chain couples TRBV5-1 to TRBJ2-5, with D perhaps matching TRBD2 (6 bases). The V gene's germline CDR1 is SGHRS and CDR2 YFSETQ. The length of the CDR3 is 15 residues. V was pared by 4 bases and J by 4 bases, with 17 bases between.

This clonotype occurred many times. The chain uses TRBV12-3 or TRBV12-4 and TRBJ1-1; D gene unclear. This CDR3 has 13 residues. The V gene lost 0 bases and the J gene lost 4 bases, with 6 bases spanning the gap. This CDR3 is CASSLAWGTEAFF. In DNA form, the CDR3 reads TGTGCCAGCAGTTTAGCTTGGGGCACTGAAGCTTTCTTT.

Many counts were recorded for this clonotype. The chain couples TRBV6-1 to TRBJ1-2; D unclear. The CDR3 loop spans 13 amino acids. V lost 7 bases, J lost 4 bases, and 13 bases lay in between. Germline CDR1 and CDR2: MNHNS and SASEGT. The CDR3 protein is CASTLGSFYGYTF. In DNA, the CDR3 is TGTGCCAGCACCTTAGGTTCCTTCTATGGCTACACCTTC.

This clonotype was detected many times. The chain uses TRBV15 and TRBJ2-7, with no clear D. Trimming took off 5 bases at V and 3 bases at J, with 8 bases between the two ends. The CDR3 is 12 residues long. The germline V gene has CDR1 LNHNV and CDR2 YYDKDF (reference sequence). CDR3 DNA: TGTGCCACCAGCGACCCCGGCTACGAGCAGTACTTC. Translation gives CATSDPGYEQYF.

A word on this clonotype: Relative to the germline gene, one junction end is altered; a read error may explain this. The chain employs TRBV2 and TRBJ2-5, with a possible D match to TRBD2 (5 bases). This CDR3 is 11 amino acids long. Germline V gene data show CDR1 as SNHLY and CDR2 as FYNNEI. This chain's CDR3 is CVSGQAEIQYF. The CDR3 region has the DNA TGTGTCAGCGGTCAGGCGGAGATCCAGTACTTC.

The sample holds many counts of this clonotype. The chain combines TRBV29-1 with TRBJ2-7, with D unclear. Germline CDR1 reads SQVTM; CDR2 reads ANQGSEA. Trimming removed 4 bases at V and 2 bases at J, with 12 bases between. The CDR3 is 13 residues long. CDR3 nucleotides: TGCAGCGTTGGGTGGACGTCTACCTACGAGCAGTACTTC. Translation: CSVGWTSTYEQYF.

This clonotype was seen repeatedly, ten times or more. CDR3 sequence: CASSQGPGQVPYEQYF. The CDR3 DNA follows: TGCGCCAGCAGCCAAGGCCCGGGACAGGTCCCCTACGAGCAGTACTTC. The V gene is TRBV4-1, the J gene TRBJ2-7; 8 positions agree with TRBD1. The V gene end was trimmed by 1 base and the J gene end by 2 bases; junction bases not matched to a gene: 7. The CDR3 extends over 16 amino acids. The V gene's germline CDR1 is MGHRA and CDR2 YSYEKL.

Here the CDR3 DNA reads TGCAGCGTTCAAGGATTTAAAGAGACGGAAGCTTTCTTT. Protein sequence: CSVQGFKETEAFF. This chain uses TRBV29-1 with TRBJ1-1; D is unresolved. Trimming took off 5 bases at V and 8 bases at J, with 18 bases between the two ends. The CDR3 spans 13 residues. CDR1 is SQVTM and CDR2 is ANQGSEA in the germline V gene.

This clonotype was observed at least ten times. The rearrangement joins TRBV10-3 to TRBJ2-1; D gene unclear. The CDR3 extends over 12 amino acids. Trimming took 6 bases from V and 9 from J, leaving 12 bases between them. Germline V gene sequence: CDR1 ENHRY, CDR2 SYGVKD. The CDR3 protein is CAIRKDGREQFF. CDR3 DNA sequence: TGTGCCATCAGAAAGGACGGCCGTGAGCAGTTCTTC.